The clone carrying this TCR beta chain was seen repeatedly, ten times or more. The CDR3 has 13 amino acids. Germline V CDR1 and CDR2: LGHDT, YNNKEL (reference sequence). V lost 1 base, J lost 6 bases, and 10 bases lay in between. The sample is drawn from a study of T-cell reconstitution after alpha-beta-depleted transplantation in children. The TCRbeta library incorporated unique molecular identifiers. TCRdb redid the calling of the PCR reads with MiXCR, one entry per CDR3 protein. The data hold about 270,000 distinct CDR3 sequences, with 9.9% observed a single time. The input for sequencing was PBMCs from the stem cell graft donor, taken from the stem cell graft. The clonotype comes from a human donor who donated a stem cell graft to a child with SCID. The rearrangement uses TRBV3-1 and TRBJ2-7; D perhaps matches TRBD1 (6 bases). CDR3 nucleotides: TGTGCCAGCAGCCAAGTTGCAGGGGTCGAGCAGTACTTC. Residues: CASSQVAGVEQYF.